This T cell receptor beta chain came from a study of T cell repertoires in cytomegalovirus infection. In the study overall: Public TCR beta signatures indicated both CMV infection and matching HLA type. General study points: CMV-specific TCR beta clonotypes restricted by HLA-C dominated the ex vivo response.

This clonotype was seen at least ten times. The antigen is undetermined. The ends were cut back, 5 bases at V and 1 base at J, with 11 bases in the middle. The CDR3 contains 13 residues. The germline V gene has CDR1 SQVTM and CDR2 ANQGSEA. TCRdb re-derived calls from the reads in MiXCR, one entry per CDR3 protein. The table includes hundreds of thousands of distinct CDR3 sequences, 6.5% detected once. The sequence derives from a human donor in good health (CMV status not recorded). Some clones in this sample may be carry-over from other donors' samples. Sequencing was carried out using PBMCs. The rearrangement joins TRBV29-1 to TRBJ2-5; D is undetermined. Here the CDR3 DNA reads TGCAGCGTTTCGCAGGCGGTCCAAGAGACCCAGTACTTC. This translates into CSVSQAVQETQYF.